The clone carrying this T cell receptor (beta chain) was observed many times. The sample comes from a study of blood T cell repertoires in COVID-19. Germline loops: CDR1 MGHRA, CDR2 YSYEKL. The V gene lost 4 bases and the J gene lost 2 bases, with 11 bases spanning the gap. The CDR3 loop spans 15 amino acids. In the authors' methods: Cell counts per sample came from amplifying reference gene primers. Generated by immunoSEQ multiplex PCR, the TCRdb table keeps only in-frame clones and is missing some. That table furnishes V, J and clone size, whereas the DNA furnished D and trimming. Among roughly 220,000 clones listed, around 82% were seen once.

The origin of this receptor is a woman in her 70s with acute or convalescent COVID-19. The sequenced sample was peripheral blood. V is TRBV4-1 and J is TRBJ2-2, with D possibly matching TRBD2 (6 bases). The chain's CDR3 is CASSREDSNTGELFF. CDR3 in DNA: TGCGCCAGCAGCCGGGAGGACTCAAACACCGGGGAGCTGTTTTTT.